The rows below give T cell receptor beta chains drawn from one sample of a study of early T cells in non-severe SARS-CoV-2 infection. In TCRdb, the 5' RACE reads were re-called with MiXCR into one record per CDR3 protein. The table lists under 25,000 distinct CDR3 sequences, approximately 4.4% of them singletons, with 7% to 8.5% in the top ten. The specimen sequenced was whole blood. The source is an adult who was a healthcare worker with PCR-confirmed SARS-CoV-2 infection or an uninfected control (not recorded which). The CDR3 runs from the conserved cysteine through the conserved F or W. A D gene is named only where the DNA matches it firmly. Not every row has a clone size; where given, it reads once, few, many or a size class.

V gene	clone size	D gene	J gene	CDR3 protein	CDR3 DNA
TRBV12-3/TRBV12-4	medium-sized	-	TRBJ1-6	CASSFSGNFRPRYNSPLHF	TGTGCCAGCAGTTTTAGTGGGAACTTTCGCCCTCGGTATAATTCACCCCTCCACTTT
TRBV29-1	many	-	TRBJ2-2	CSVEERYTGELFF	TGCAGCGTTGAAGAGCGGTATACCGGGGAGCTGTTTTTT
TRBV6-5	many	-	TRBJ1-4	CASILNCPILQGGEKLFF	TGTGCCAGCATCCTTAACTGTCCAATTCTTCAGGGAGGGGAAAAACTGTTTTTT
TRBV14	medium-sized	-	TRBJ1-1	CASSQDRAEGPTEAFF	TGTGCCAGCAGCCAAGATCGTGCAGAGGGGCCCACTGAAGCTTTCTTT
TRBV7-2	many	-	TRBJ2-1	CASSLDQGNYNEQFF	TGTGCCAGCAGCTTAGATCAGGGAAACTACAATGAGCAGTTCTTC
TRBV29-1	medium-sized	-	TRBJ2-1	CSVGRGRQAGVLF	TGCAGCGTTGGAAGGGGGCGGCAAGCGGGTGTGCTCTTC
TRBV11-2	many	TRBD2	TRBJ2-1	CASSLDFLAGSNNEQFF	TGTGCCAGCAGCTTAGACTTCCTAGCGGGGTCTAACAATGAGCAGTTCTTC
TRBV25-1	many	-	TRBJ1-5	CASSGSDYQPQHF	TGTGCCAGCAGTGGCAGCGACTATCAGCCCCAGCATTTT
TRBV7-3	many	-	TRBJ2-1	CASSSSRVGGGNEQFF	TGTGCCAGCAGCTCCTCGCGTGTTGGAGGCGGCAATGAGCAGTTCTTC
TRBV7-2	many	-	TRBJ1-1	CASSSRLYNTEAFF	TGTGCCAGCAGCTCCAGACTGTATAACACTGAAGCTTTCTTT
TRBV10-1	-	-	TRBJ1-2	CASSDKGPLGYTF	TGCGCCAGCAGTGATAAAGGCCCTCTCGGCTACACCTTC
TRBV14	few	-	TRBJ1-2	CASSQPGSPYYGYTF	TGTGCCAGCAGCCAACCAGGCTCACCCTACTATGGCTACACCTTC
TRBV7-9	many	-	TRBJ2-7	CASSISGLTTYEQYF	TGTGCCAGCAGCATTAGCGGACTGACAACCTACGAGCAGTACTTC
TRBV6-2/TRBV6-3	many	-	TRBJ2-7	CACQPGLGSYEQYF	TGTGCCTGCCAACCGGGCCTGGGATCCTACGAGCAGTACTTC
TRBV6-4	many	-	TRBJ2-3	CASSDSQEGTDTQYF	TGTGCCAGCAGTGACTCCCAGGAAGGCACAGATACGCAGTATTTT
TRBV10-3	many	-	TRBJ2-5	CATRGDQETQYF	TGTGCGACCCGCGGCGACCAAGAGACCCAGTACTTC
TRBV29-1	many	-	TRBJ2-2	CSVVAGTNTGELFF	TGCAGCGTTGTGGCGGGAACGAACACCGGGGAGCTGTTTTTT
TRBV7-9	many	TRBD1	TRBJ2-1	CASSLVVGQGINEQFF	TGTGCCAGCAGCTTAGTCGTGGGACAGGGGATAAATGAGCAGTTCTTC
TRBV12-3/TRBV12-4	many	-	TRBJ1-1	CASSFVSAEAFF	TGTGCCAGCAGTTTTGTGTCCGCTGAAGCTTTCTTT
TRBV20-1	many	-	TRBJ1-1	CSASGGFTEAFF	TGCAGTGCTAGTGGAGGGTTCACTGAAGCTTTCTTT
TRBV6-1	many	TRBD2	TRBJ2-3	CASSVGGVRTDTQYF	TGTGCCAGCAGTGTGGGGGGGGTCCGCACAGATACGCAGTATTTT
TRBV2	medium-sized	-	TRBJ1-6	CASLGPPKSNSPLHF	TGTGCCAGCCTGGGACCTCCTAAATCCAATTCACCCCTCCACTTT
TRBV7-3	many	TRBD1	TRBJ1-2	CASSSTGTAHTF	TGTGCCAGCAGCTCCACCGGGACAGCACACACCTTC
TRBV27	many	-	TRBJ1-3	CASSSQGFTSENTIYF	TGTGCCAGCAGTTCCCAGGGATTTACCTCTGAAAACACCATATATTTT
TRBV18	many	-	TRBJ2-3	CASSSLSDTQYF	TGTGCCAGCTCCTCCCTCTCGGATACGCAGTATTTT
TRBV7-6	many	-	TRBJ2-6	CASSLEPSGANVLTF	TGTGCCAGCAGCTTAGAACCCTCTGGGGCCAACGTCCTGACTTTC
TRBV5-4	many	-	TRBJ2-1	CASSPGPGLAYNEQFF	TGTGCCAGCAGCCCAGGACCGGGACTCGCCTACAATGAGCAGTTCTTC
TRBV7-9	many	TRBD1	TRBJ1-5	CASSMTGNQPQHF	TGTGCCAGCAGCATGACAGGGAATCAGCCCCAGCATTTT
TRBV6-5	many	-	TRBJ2-1	CASSSWTENNEQFF	TGTGCCAGCAGTTCCTGGACGGAGAACAATGAGCAGTTCTTC
TRBV5-1	many	-	TRBJ2-5	CASTQEGTETQYF	TGCGCCAGCACCCAGGAGGGGACAGAGACCCAGTACTTC
TRBV20-1	-	-	TRBJ2-7	CSASRDTYEQYF	TGCAGTGCTAGCAGGGATACCTACGAGCAGTACTTC
TRBV7-9	many	TRBD1	TRBJ2-7	CASSVDRGMHYEQYF	TGTGCCAGCAGCGTAGACAGGGGAATGCACTACGAGCAGTACTTC
TRBV6-1	many	-	TRBJ1-1	CASSENYGVNGKAFF	TGTGCCAGCAGTGAAAATTACGGGGTCAATGGGAAAGCTTTCTTT
TRBV2	many	-	TRBJ2-3	CASSEAPTQPSTDTQYF	TGTGCCAGCAGTGAAGCCCCGACACAACCTAGCACAGATACGCAGTATTTT
TRBV6-1	many	-	TRBJ2-5	CASSEWTGSGETQYF	TGTGCCAGCAGTGAATGGACGGGTAGCGGAGAGACCCAGTACTTC
TRBV29-1	medium-sized	TRBD1	TRBJ2-1	CSVADRGGNEQFF	TGCAGCGTTGCGGACAGGGGTGGTAATGAGCAGTTCTTC
TRBV19	medium-sized	-	TRBJ1-5	CASSSSPAGQPQHF	TGTGCCAGTAGCTCCTCCCCAGCGGGTCAGCCCCAGCATTTT
TRBV4-2	few	TRBD1	TRBJ1-2	CASSQGNRGNYGYTF	TGTGCCAGCAGCCAAGGAAACAGGGGAAACTATGGCTACACCTTC
TRBV19	many	-	TRBJ2-5	CASSDTAIQETQYF	TGTGCCAGTAGTGACACCGCTATACAAGAGACCCAGTACTTC
TRBV5-1	many	-	TRBJ2-1	CASSLEGVTYNEQFF	TGCGCCAGCAGCTTGGAGGGGGTAACCTACAATGAGCAGTTCTTC
TRBV7-9	many	-	TRBJ1-3	CASSHGLYSENTIYF	TGTGCCAGCAGCCATGGACTGTACTCTGAAAACACCATATATTTT
TRBV12-3/TRBV12-4	many	-	TRBJ1-1	CASSPAFDPEAFF	TGTGCCAGCAGCCCCGCGTTTGACCCTGAAGCTTTCTTT
TRBV27	many	-	TRBJ1-1	CASRSRSTSRDPGAEAFF	TGTGCCAGCAGGAGTCGATCAACCTCCCGGGACCCCGGGGCTGAAGCTTTCTTT
TRBV12-3/TRBV12-4	medium-sized	-	TRBJ1-4	CASQGAGEKLFF	TGTGCCAGCCAAGGGGCTGGGGAAAAACTGTTTTTT
TRBV20-1	few	-	TRBJ2-3	CSATRGLQAGFRTDTQYF	TGCAGTGCTACCAGGGGCCTGCAGGCTGGTTTCCGCACAGATACGCAGTATTTT
TRBV6-6	many	-	TRBJ2-7	CASSSPGKYEQYF	TGTGCCAGCAGTTCCCCCGGGAAATACGAGCAGTACTTC